Following are 30 T cell receptor beta chains from one sample sequenced in a study of identical twins. TCRdb analysed the 5' RACE reads with MiXCR anew, one entry per CDR3 protein. In the table there are 600,000 to 700,000 distinct CDR3 sequences, 21% of which are singletons. These sequences were also reported in another study, on T cells expressing NK-cell markers.

Specimen: PBMCs. The receptors shown here come from a woman under 30 in good health.

This clonotype was counted only a few times. The chain joins TRBV6-6 to TRBJ2-1; D gene ambiguous. CDR3 length equals 13 residues. Germline assignment: CDR1 MNHNY and CDR2 SVGAGI (reference sequence). In DNA form, the CDR3 reads TGTGCTACCGGGTTTGGGGCCTACAATGAGCAGTTCTTC. This gives the protein CATGFGAYNEQFF.

The chain joins TRBV27 to TRBJ2-3; 11 nucleotides match TRBD2. With V trimmed by 2 bases and J by 1 base, 8 bases remained unmatched. Germline CDR1 reads MNHEY; CDR2 reads SMNVEV (reference sequence). The length of the CDR3 is 18 residues. The CDR3 sequence is CASSLRPVAGGRTDTQYF. CDR3 coding DNA: TGTGCCAGCAGTTTAAGGCCCGTAGCGGGGGGGCGCACAGATACGCAGTATTTT.

V and J are TRBV7-9 and TRBJ2-7, with D unclear. The CDR3 is made up of 11 amino acids. CDR1 is SEHNR and CDR2 is FQNEAQ in the germline V gene (reference sequence). V gave up 5 bases and J gave up 9 bases, with 11 bases separating them. The CDR3 sequence is CASSPQDGQYF. The CDR3 region has the DNA TGTGCCAGCAGCCCTCAGGACGGGCAGTACTTC.

This clonotype occurred a few times. The CDR3 DNA is TGCAGTGCTAGAGCCCTCGTGGATGGTAGTTCACCCCTCCACTTT. This encodes CSARALVDGSSPLHF. V usage is TRBV20-1 and J usage is TRBJ1-6; D gene uncertain. Trimming shortened V by 1 base and J by 9 bases, and 16 bases separated the two germline ends. The germline V gene encodes CDR1 DFQATT and CDR2 SNEGSKA (reference sequence). The CDR3 is made up of 15 amino acids.

This clonotype was detected a few times. The chain couples TRBV7-2 to TRBJ2-3, with 7 bases identical to TRBD2. CDR3 length equals 13 residues. CDR1 and CDR2 from the germline V gene are SGHTA and FQGNSA. V dropped 7 bases and J dropped 4; count of bases not matched to a gene: 5. This chain's CDR3 is CASTSLAADTQYF. The CDR3 DNA reads as TGTGCCAGCACGTCCCTAGCGGCAGATACGCAGTATTTT. Full variable domain (rest looked up from reference TRBV7-2 and TRBJ2-3): GAGVSQSPSNKVTEKGKDVELRCDPISGHTALYWYRQSLGQGLEFLIYFQGNSAPDKSGLPSDRFSAERTGGSVSTLTIQRTQQEDSAVYLCASTSLAADTQYFGPGTRLTVL.

V is TRBV9 and J is TRBJ2-5; 9 bases agree with TRBD1. CDR3 length equals 15 residues. CDR1 SGDLS and CDR2 YYNGEE come from the germline V gene. The trim removed 4 bases at V and 2 bases at J, leaving 6 bases unmatched. In DNA, the CDR3 is TGTGCCAGCAGCCCCCGGGGGACAGGGCAAGAGACCCAGTACTTC. This sequence encodes CASSPRGTGQETQYF. The entire variable domain, with the rest obtained from reference TRBV9 and TRBJ2-5, is as follows: DSGVTQTPKHLITATGQRVTLRCSPRSGDLSVYWYQQSLDQGLQFLIQYYNGEERAKGNILERFSAQQFPDLHSELNLSSLELGDSALYFCASSPRGTGQETQYFGPGTRLLVL.

This clonotype appeared a few times. The chain has TRBV11-2 and TRBJ2-3; 13 nucleotides align to TRBD2. This CDR3 contains 16 residues. Germline CDR1 and CDR2: SGHAT and FQNNGV. Trimming took 1 base from V and 8 from J; bases not matched to a gene: 6. This CDR3 is CASSLVGLAGVATQYF. In DNA form, the CDR3 reads TGTGCCAGCAGCTTAGTCGGACTAGCGGGAGTAGCTACGCAGTATTTT.

The CDR3 nucleotides read TGCGCCAGCAGCTTGCAGATAGGCGGGAGCTACAATGAGCAGTTCTTC. This codes for CASSLQIGGSYNEQFF. The chain is built from TRBV5-1 and TRBJ2-1, with TRBD2 identical over 7 bases. Unmatched junction bases numbered 7, after V lost 1 base and J lost 3 bases. The V gene's germline CDR1 is SGHRS and CDR2 YFSETQ. The CDR3 has 16 residues.

This rearrangement joins TRBV6-5 to TRBJ2-5; 12 bases match TRBD2. The junction had 4 bases not matched to a gene; V was cut back by 0 bases and J by 2 bases. This CDR3 has 17 amino acids. Germline V lookup: CDR1 MNHEY, CDR2 SVGAGI. CDR3 protein: CASSYSPSGRDQETQYF. In nucleotides, the CDR3 is TGTGCCAGCAGTTACTCGCCTAGCGGGAGGGATCAAGAGACCCAGTACTTC.

This clonotype was seen only a few times. The V gene is TRBV6-5, the J gene TRBJ2-1; D is unresolved. V was pared by 4 bases and J by 0 bases, with 10 bases between. This CDR3 is 15 amino acids long. In germline, CDR1 is MNHEY, CDR2 SVGAGI. The CDR3 region has the DNA TGTGCCAGCAGTTCCGACGGCCTCTCCTACAATGAGCAGTTCTTC. Its translation is CASSSDGLSYNEQFF.

V is TRBV7-3 and J is TRBJ2-3; D uncertain. V dropped 5 bases and J dropped 4 bases, with 13 bases sitting between them. This CDR3 region has 14 residues. Per the germline V gene, CDR1 is SGHTA and CDR2 is FQGTGA. The CDR3, as DNA: TGTGCCAGCAGCCGTCGTGTTGTCGCAGATACGCAGTATTTT. Its protein product is CASSRRVVADTQYF.

This clonotype appeared a few times. V and J are TRBV15 and TRBJ1-2, with D perhaps TRBD1 (5 bases). Germline V CDR1 and CDR2: LNHNV, YYDKDF (reference sequence). The V gene lost 4 bases and the J gene lost 2 bases, with 11 bases spanning the gap. This CDR3 has 14 amino acids. This CDR3 reads CATSKPGPNYGYTF. DNA for the CDR3: TGTGCCACCAGCAAACCGGGACCCAACTATGGCTACACCTTC.

This chain uses TRBV20-1 with TRBJ1-2; unclear D gene. The germline V gene has CDR1 DFQATT and CDR2 SNEGSKA (reference sequence). The CDR3 spans 10 residues. The CDR3 DNA reads as TGCAGCGCCGAGGGCCAGGGCTACACCTTC. Its translation is CSAEGQGYTF.

Many counts were recorded for this clonotype. This sequence joins TRBV15 and TRBJ1-6, with a possible D match to TRBD1 (5 bases). Trimming left V 3 bases short and J 8 bases short, with 14 bases between. CDR1 and CDR2 (germline): LNHNV, YYDKDF (reference sequence). This CDR3 spans 15 amino acids. The CDR3 DNA reads as TGTGCCACCAGCAGCGTCAAGGGGTGGTATTCACCCCTCCACTTT. Protein product: CATSSVKGWYSPLHF.

The chain has TRBV10-3 and TRBJ2-5, with 7 bases matching TRBD2. CDR3 length equals 15 residues. Looked up from germline, CDR1 is ENHRY and CDR2 is SYGVKD. V was pared by 5 bases and J by 6 bases, with 12 bases of the junction left unmatched. CDR3 in DNA: TGTGCCATCAGTAGCCTGAGGGCGGGAGTGCAGACCCAGTACTTC. Translated, it gives CAISSLRAGVQTQYF.

At least ten counts were recorded for this clonotype. This chain links TRBV12-3 or TRBV12-4 with TRBJ2-1, with 10 bases lining up with TRBD1. This CDR3 comprises 15 residues. The V segment lost 6 bases and the J segment 0 bases; nucleotides outside the gene matches: 2. In DNA form, the CDR3 reads TGTGCCAGCAGGCGGGACAGGGGCTCCTACAATGAGCAGTTCTTC. Translated, it gives CASRRDRGSYNEQFF.

This clonotype has just a few counts. The gene calls are TRBV10-3 and TRBJ1-1, with unresolved D. Trimming shortened V by 7 bases and J by 6 bases, and 15 bases separated the two germline ends. CDR1 and CDR2 from the germline V gene are ENHRY and SYGVKD. The CDR3 runs 13 residues. As DNA, the CDR3 is TGTGCCATCATGCACAACTCGAAGCCTGAAGCTTTCTTT. This codes for CAIMHNSKPEAFF.

This clonotype has a handful of counts. The chain recombines TRBV6-2 or TRBV6-3 with TRBJ2-1; either TRBD1 or TRBD2 may supply D (6 bases each). This CDR3 is 16 amino acids long. Germline V CDR1 and CDR2: MNHEY, SVGEGT. The V and J ends lost 6 bases and 2 bases respectively, with 17 bases between them. The CDR3 region is CASRGARGRTYNEQFF. CDR3 nucleotides: TGTGCCAGCAGGGGGGCCCGGGGGAGGACCTACAATGAGCAGTTCTTC.

V gene TRBV12-2 combines with J gene TRBJ1-1. TRBV12-2 is listed as a pseudogene. The CDR3 extends over 16 amino acids. This chain's CDR3 is CASRLAKWQGGTEAFF. CDR3 nucleotides: TGTGCAAGTCGCTTAGCAAAGTGGCAGGGCGGCACTGAAGCTTTCTTT.

This clonotype was observed a handful of times. The rearrangement joins TRBV13 to TRBJ1-2; 8 bases align to TRBD1. This CDR3 region has 15 residues. J was trimmed by 6 bases and V by 4 bases; bases with no gene match: 10. Germline V gives CDR1 PRHDT, CDR2 FYEKMQ (reference sequence). The CDR3 DNA reads TGTGCCAGCAGCTCCAGACAGGGGTCTTTTGATGGCTACACCTTC. This sequence encodes CASSSRQGSFDGYTF.

This clonotype came up once. The genes are TRBV12-3 or TRBV12-4 and TRBJ2-2, with TRBD2 matching over 9 bases. The length of the CDR3 is 13 residues. V was pared by 7 bases and J by 6 bases, with 3 bases of the junction left unmatched. This CDR3 reads CASNQRGAGELFF. The CDR3 coding sequence is TGTGCCAGCAACCAGCGGGGGGCCGGGGAGCTGTTTTTT.

In this sample, this clonotype turned up a few times. V is TRBV9 and J is TRBJ2-7, with 8 bases fitting TRBD2. This CDR3 has 15 amino acids. The germline gives CDR1 SGDLS, CDR2 YYNGEE. Germline trimming cut 2 bases from V and 0 bases from J; bases unmatched to any gene: 4. CDR3 in DNA: TGTGCCAGCAGCGTTAGCGGGGAGAGCTCCTACGAGCAGTACTTC. Residues: CASSVSGESSYEQYF.

The chain couples TRBV19 to TRBJ2-5, with TRBD1 as a possible D gene (6 bases). The length of the CDR3 is 15 residues. Looked up from germline, CDR1 is LNHDA and CDR2 is SQIVND (reference sequence). V dropped 5 bases and J dropped 5 bases, with 18 bases sitting between them. The CDR3 DNA reads TGTGCCAGTAGTCAACAGGGAGTGGATGGGGAGACCCAGTACTTC. This gives the protein CASSQQGVDGETQYF. The full variable domain, rest sourced from reference TRBV19 and TRBJ2-5, is DGGITQSPKYLFRKEGQNVTLSCEQNLNHDAMYWYRQDPGQGLRLIYYSQIVNDFQKGDIAEGYSVSREKKESFPLTVTSAQKNPTAFYLCASSQQGVDGETQYFGPGTRLLVL.

The chain uses TRBV3-1 and TRBJ2-6; no definite D call. This CDR3 is 16 amino acids long. V was trimmed by 1 base and J by 0 bases, leaving 7 bases between them. CDR1 is LGHDT and CDR2 is YNNKEL in the germline V gene (reference sequence). CDR3 region: CASSQGPGSGANVLTF. CDR3 coding DNA: TGTGCCAGCAGCCAAGGGCCGGGCTCTGGGGCCAACGTCCTGACTTTC.

This clonotype was seen more than once but under ten times. The CDR3 protein is CSARDPGQGNTGELFF. As DNA, the CDR3 is TGCAGTGCTAGAGATCCGGGACAGGGGAACACCGGGGAGCTGTTTTTT. This sequence joins TRBV20-1 and TRBJ2-2; 9 positions agree with TRBD1. Per germline, CDR1 DFQATT and CDR2 SNEGSKA (reference sequence). J was trimmed by 1 base and V by 0 bases; bases with no gene match: 3. The CDR3 spans 16 residues.

This clonotype came up a few times. DNA for the CDR3: TGTGCCACCAGAGTATCCCCGGGACAGGGGAATGAAAAACTGTTTTTT. Amino acids: CATRVSPGQGNEKLFF. The chain uses TRBV15 and TRBJ1-4; 10 nucleotides line up with TRBD1. V gave up 6 bases and J gave up 5 bases; unmatched junction bases: 9. There are 16 residues in the CDR3. From germline, CDR1 is LNHNV and CDR2 YYDKDF (reference sequence).

This clonotype turned up a few times. This chain uses TRBV15 with TRBJ2-1; maybe TRBD2 (5 bases). The V and J ends lost 5 bases and 8 bases respectively, with 13 bases between them. CDR3 length: 13 residues. CDR1 is LNHNV, CDR2 YYDKDF, per germline (reference sequence). This chain's CDR3 is CATSSTSLDEQFF. The CDR3 nucleotides are TGTGCCACCAGCTCTACTAGTTTGGATGAGCAGTTCTTC. The full variable domain, its missing parts supplied by reference TRBV15 and TRBJ2-1, is DAMVIQNPRYQVTQFGKPVTLSCSQTLNHNVMYWYQQKSSQAPKLLFHYYDKDFNNEADTPDNFQSRRPNTSFCFLDIRSPGLGDTAMYLCATSSTSLDEQFFGPGTRLTVL.

This clonotype was observed a few times. The chain has TRBV25-1 and TRBJ2-5; no definite D call. Trimming stripped 0 bases from V and 4 bases from J, with 12 bases between. CDR1 and CDR2 (germline): MGHDK, SYGVNS. The CDR3 has 15 residues. CDR3 bases: TGTGCCAGCAGTGAATATAGGAGCGATAGAGAGACCCAGTACTTC. It is translated as CASSEYRSDRETQYF.

This clonotype has a count of ten or more. The chain recombines TRBV5-1 with TRBJ1-6, with D perhaps matching TRBD1 (5 bases). Germline V lookup: CDR1 SGHRS, CDR2 YFSETQ. The CDR3 spans 13 residues. Trimming removed 6 bases at V and 6 bases at J, with 10 bases between. The CDR3 coding sequence is TGCGCCAGCAAGACAGAGCCTAATTCACCCCTCCACTTT. This gives the protein CASKTEPNSPLHF. Supplemented by reference TRBV5-1 and TRBJ1-6, the full variable domain reads KAGVTQTPRYLIKTRGQQVTLSCSPISGHRSVSWYQQTPGQGLQFLFEYFSETQRNKGNFPGRFSGRQFSNSRSEMNVSTLELGDSALYLCASKTEPNSPLHFGNGTRLTVT.

This clonotype appeared a few times. V is TRBV7-9 and J is TRBJ1-2; the D gene is possibly TRBD1 (6 bases). The germline V gene encodes CDR1 SEHNR and CDR2 FQNEAQ (reference sequence). The CDR3 is 13 residues long. The V end lost 2 bases, the J end lost 7 bases, and 11 bases lay between the germline ends. The CDR3 here is CASSLSQGAGYTF. The CDR3 DNA reads as TGTGCCAGCAGCTTATCACAGGGCGCTGGCTACACCTTC.